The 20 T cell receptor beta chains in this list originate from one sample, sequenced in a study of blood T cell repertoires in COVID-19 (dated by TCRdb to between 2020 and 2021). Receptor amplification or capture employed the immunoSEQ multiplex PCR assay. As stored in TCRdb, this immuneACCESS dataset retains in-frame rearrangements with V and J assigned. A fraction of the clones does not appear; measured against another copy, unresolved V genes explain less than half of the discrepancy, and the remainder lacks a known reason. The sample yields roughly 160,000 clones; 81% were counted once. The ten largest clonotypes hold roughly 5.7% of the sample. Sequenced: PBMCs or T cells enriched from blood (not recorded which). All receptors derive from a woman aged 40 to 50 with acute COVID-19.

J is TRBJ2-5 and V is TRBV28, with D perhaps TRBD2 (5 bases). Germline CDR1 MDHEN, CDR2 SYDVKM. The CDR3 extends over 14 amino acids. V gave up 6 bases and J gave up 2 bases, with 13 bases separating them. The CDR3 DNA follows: TGTGCCAGCAGCAAATCAGAGGGTCAAGAGACCCAGTACTTC. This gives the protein CASSKSEGQETQYF.

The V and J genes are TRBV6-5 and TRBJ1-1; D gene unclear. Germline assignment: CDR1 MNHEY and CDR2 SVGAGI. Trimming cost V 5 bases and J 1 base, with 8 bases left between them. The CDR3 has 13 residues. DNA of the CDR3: TGTGCCAGCAGTCGCGAGTCGAACACTGAAGCTTTCTTT. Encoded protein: CASSRESNTEAFF.

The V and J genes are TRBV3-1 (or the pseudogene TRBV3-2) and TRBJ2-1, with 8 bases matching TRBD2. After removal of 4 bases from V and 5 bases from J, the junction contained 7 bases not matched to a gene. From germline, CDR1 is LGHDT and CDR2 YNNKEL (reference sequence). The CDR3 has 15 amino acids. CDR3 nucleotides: TGTGCCAGCAGCCTACAAGGGACTAGTAACAATGAGCAGTTCTTC. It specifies CASSLQGTSNNEQFF.

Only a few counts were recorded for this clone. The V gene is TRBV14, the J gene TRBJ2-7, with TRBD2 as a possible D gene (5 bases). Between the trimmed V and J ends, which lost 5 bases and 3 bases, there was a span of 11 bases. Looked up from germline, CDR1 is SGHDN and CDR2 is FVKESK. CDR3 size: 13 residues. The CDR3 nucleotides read TGTGCCAGCAGCTCCCTTCGGGGCTACGAGCAGTACTTC. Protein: CASSSLRGYEQYF. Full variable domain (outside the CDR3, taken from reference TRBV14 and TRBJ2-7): EAGVTQFPSHSVIEKGQTVTLRCDPISGHDNLYWYRRVMGKEIKFLLHFVKESKQDESGMPNNRFLAERTGGTYSTLKVQPAELEDSGVYFCASSSLRGYEQYFGPGTRLTVT.

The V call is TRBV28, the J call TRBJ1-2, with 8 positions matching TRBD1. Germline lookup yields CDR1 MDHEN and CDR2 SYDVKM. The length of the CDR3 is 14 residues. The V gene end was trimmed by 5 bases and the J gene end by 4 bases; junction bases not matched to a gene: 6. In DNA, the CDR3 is TGTGCCAGCAGTGGAAACAGGGGGGCCTATGGCTACACCTTC. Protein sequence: CASSGNRGAYGYTF.

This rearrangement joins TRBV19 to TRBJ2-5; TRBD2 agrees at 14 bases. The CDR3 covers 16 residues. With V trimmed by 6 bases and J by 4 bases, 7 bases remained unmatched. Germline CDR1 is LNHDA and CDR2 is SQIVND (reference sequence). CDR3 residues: CASSTGTSGSPETQYF. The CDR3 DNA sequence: TGTGCCAGTAGCACCGGGACTAGCGGGAGTCCAGAGACCCAGTACTTC. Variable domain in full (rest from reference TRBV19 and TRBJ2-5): DGGITQSPKYLFRKEGQNVTLSCEQNLNHDAMYWYRQDPGQGLRLIYYSQIVNDFQKGDIAEGYSVSREKKESFPLTVTSAQKNPTAFYLCASSTGTSGSPETQYFGPGTRLLVL.

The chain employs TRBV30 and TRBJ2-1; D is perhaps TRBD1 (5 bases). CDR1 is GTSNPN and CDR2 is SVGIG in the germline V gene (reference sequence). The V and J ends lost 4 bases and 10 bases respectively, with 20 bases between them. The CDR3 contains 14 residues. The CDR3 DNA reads TGTGCCTGGACGCGAGACGTTCAGGGATTCGAGCAGTTCTTC. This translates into CAWTRDVQGFEQFF.

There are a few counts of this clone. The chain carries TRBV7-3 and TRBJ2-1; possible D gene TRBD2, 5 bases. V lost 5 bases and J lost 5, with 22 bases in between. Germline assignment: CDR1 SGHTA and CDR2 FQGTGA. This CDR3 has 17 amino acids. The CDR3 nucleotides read TGTGCCAGCAGCCCTGGACTTGCGCCACTGAGAGACAATGAGCAGTTCTTC. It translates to CASSPGLAPLRDNEQFF.

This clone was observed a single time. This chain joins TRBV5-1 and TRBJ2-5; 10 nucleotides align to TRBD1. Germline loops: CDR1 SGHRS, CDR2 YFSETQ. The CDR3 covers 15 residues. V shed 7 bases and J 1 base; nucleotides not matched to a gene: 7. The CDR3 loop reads CASRMTGGGQETQYF. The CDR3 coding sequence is TGCGCCAGCCGAATGACAGGGGGCGGCCAAGAGACCCAGTACTTC.

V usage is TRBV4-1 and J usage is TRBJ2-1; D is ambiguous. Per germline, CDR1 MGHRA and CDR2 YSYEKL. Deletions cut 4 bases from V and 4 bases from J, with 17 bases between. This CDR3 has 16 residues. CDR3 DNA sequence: TGCGCCAGCAGCCCCAAACGGGTCCTCAATTACAATGAGCAGTTCTTC. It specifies CASSPKRVLNYNEQFF.

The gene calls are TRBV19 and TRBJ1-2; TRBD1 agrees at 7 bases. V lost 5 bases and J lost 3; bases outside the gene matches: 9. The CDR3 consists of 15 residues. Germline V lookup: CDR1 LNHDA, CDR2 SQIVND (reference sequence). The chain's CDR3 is CASSLDTGTDYGYTF. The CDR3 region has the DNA TGTGCCAGTAGTCTTGATACCGGGACAGACTATGGCTACACCTTC.

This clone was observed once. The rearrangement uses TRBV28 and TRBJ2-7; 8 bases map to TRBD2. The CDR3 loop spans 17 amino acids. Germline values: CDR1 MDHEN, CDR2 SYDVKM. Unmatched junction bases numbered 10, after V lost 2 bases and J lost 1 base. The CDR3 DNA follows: TGTGCCAGCAGTTTACTACGACTAGCGACCAATTCCTACGAGCAGTACGTC. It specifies CASSLLRLATNSYEQYV.

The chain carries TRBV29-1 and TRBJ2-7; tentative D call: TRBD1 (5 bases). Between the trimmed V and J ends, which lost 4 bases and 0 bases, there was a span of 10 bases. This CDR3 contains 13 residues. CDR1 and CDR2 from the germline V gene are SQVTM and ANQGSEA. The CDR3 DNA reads TGCAGCGTTGCACAGGCGATCTCCTACGAGCAGTACTTC. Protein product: CSVAQAISYEQYF.

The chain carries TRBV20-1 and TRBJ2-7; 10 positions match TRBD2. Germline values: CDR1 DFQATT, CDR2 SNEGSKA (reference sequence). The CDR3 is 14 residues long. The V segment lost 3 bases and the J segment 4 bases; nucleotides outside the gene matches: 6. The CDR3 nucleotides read TGCAGTGCTAGTGAGGCTAGCGGGAGATACGAGCAGTACTTC. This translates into CSASEASGRYEQYF.

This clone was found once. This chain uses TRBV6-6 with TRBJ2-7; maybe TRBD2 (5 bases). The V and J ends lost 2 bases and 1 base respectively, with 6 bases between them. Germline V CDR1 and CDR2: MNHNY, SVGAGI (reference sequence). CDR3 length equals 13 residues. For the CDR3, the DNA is TGTGCCAGCAGTTACCGGGGATCCTACGAGCAGTACGTC. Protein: CASSYRGSYEQYV.

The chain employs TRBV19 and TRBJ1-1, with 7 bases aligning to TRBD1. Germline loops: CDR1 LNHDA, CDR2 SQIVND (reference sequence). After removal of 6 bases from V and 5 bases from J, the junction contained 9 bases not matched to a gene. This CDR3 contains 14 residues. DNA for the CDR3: TGTGCCAGTAGAAAGGGGGCGCGGCCTACTGAAGCTTTCTTT. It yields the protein CASRKGARPTEAFF.

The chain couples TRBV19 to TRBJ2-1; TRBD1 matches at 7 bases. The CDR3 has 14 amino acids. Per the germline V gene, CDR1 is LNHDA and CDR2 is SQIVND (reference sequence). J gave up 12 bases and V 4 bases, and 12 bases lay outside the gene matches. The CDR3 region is CASSNGQVGSGQFF. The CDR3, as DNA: TGTGCCAGTAGTAACGGACAGGTTGGGTCCGGGCAGTTCTTC.

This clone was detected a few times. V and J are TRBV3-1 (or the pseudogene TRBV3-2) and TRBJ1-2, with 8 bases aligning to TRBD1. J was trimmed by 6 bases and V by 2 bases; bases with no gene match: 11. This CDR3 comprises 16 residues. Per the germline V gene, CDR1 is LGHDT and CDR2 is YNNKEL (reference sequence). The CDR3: CASSQQAGGVGHGYTF. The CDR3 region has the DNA TGTGCCAGCAGCCAACAGGCAGGGGGCGTGGGCCATGGCTACACCTTC.

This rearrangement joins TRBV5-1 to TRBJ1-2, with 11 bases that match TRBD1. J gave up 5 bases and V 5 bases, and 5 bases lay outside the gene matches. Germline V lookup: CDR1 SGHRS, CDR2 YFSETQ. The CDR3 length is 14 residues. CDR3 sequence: CASRTGTGGYGYTF. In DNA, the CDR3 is TGCGCCAGCAGGACCGGGACAGGGGGTTATGGCTACACCTTC.

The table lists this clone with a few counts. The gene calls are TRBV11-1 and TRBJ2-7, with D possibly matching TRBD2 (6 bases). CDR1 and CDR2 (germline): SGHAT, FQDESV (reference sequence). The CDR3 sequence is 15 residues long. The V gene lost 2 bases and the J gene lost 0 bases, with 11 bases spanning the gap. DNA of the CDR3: TGTGCCAGCAGCTTATCCGGGAGAAGCTCCTACGAGCAGTACTTC. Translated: CASSLSGRSSYEQYF.